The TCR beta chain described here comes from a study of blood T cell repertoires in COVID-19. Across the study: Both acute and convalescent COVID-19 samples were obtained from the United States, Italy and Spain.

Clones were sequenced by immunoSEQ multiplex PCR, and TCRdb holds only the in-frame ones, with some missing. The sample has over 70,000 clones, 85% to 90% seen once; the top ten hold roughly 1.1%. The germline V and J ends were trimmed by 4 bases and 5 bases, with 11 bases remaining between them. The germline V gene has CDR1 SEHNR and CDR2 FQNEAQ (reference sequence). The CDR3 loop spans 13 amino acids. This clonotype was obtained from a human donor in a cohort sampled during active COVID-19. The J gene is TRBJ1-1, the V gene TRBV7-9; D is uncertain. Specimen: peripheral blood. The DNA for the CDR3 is TGTGCCAGCAGCTGGGCGGGAGGAACTGAAGCTTTCTTT. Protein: CASSWAGGTEAFF.